The clone carrying this T cell receptor beta chain has just a few counts. This CDR3 region has 16 residues. The ends lost 0 bases at V and 6 bases at J; junction bases unmatched: 4. Germline values: CDR1 SGHVS, CDR2 FQNEAQ. The data belong to a study of T-cell memory formation after mild COVID-19. TCR alpha and TCR beta cDNA libraries carrying sample barcodes and UMIs were produced by 5'RACE using constant-segment primers. From the 5' RACE reads, TCRdb called clonotypes with MiXCR, one entry per CDR3 protein. Among around 340,000 distinct CDR3 sequences, 13% were seen once, and the ten largest hold about a fifth.

The sample consisted of PBMCs or a T cell subset sorted from them (not recorded which). J is TRBJ2-2 and V is TRBV7-8, with 10 bases that match TRBD2. This TCR was sampled from a young man who had mild COVID-19 (a few samples of this study predate the infection). Cell type and time point are not known. CDR3 nucleotide sequence: TGTGCCAGCAGCTTAGCGAGCGGGGGGGCCCCCGGGGAGCTGTTTTTT. As protein: CASSLASGGAPGELFF.